These 12 T cell receptor beta chains were sequenced from one sample in a study of response to subunit inactivated influenza vaccine. TCRdb fed the RT-PCR reads into MiXCR, producing one record per CDR3 protein. The sample consists of around 790,000 distinct CDR3 sequences, around 20% of them appearing once. This material consisted of PBMCs from blood, taken about 5 days after vaccination. The origin of the receptors is a man aged 45-65 years who received an inactivated influenza vaccine.

This clonotype was recorded a few times. The junction departs from the called germline gene at one end, perhaps through a read error. V usage is TRBV6-5 and J usage is TRBJ2-1, with TRBD2 matching 9 bases. The CDR3 runs to 12 residues. The germline gives CDR1 MNHEY, CDR2 SVGAGI. The CDR3 coding sequence is TGTGCCAGCAGTGTCCTAGCGGGGCCCTTAATCTTC. Its translation: CASSVLAGPLIF.

The rearrangement joins TRBV4-3 to TRBJ2-1; TRBD1 is a possible D gene (5 bases). V was trimmed by 4 bases and J by 5 bases, leaving 12 bases between them. CDR1 is LGHNA and CDR2 is YSLEER in the germline V gene. There are 14 residues in the CDR3. This chain's CDR3 is CASSRKGKNNEQFF. The CDR3 DNA is TGCGCCAGCAGCCGAAAGGGGAAAAACAATGAGCAGTTCTTC.

V usage is TRBV18 and J usage is TRBJ1-2; D not resolved. V dropped 5 bases and J dropped 6 bases, with 22 bases sitting between them. The CDR3 covers 16 residues. The germline CDR1 and CDR2 sequences are KGHSH and LQKENI. The CDR3 here is CASSLSTALVGDGYTF. The CDR3 DNA reads as TGTGCCAGCTCATTGTCGACTGCCTTGGTCGGCGATGGCTACACCTTC.

This clonotype was seen more than once but under ten times. CDR3 sequence reads: CASSSLARAYEQYF. For the CDR3, the DNA is TGTGCCAGCAGCTCACTGGCGAGAGCCTACGAGCAGTACTTC. The chain has TRBV11-2 and TRBJ2-7; no definite D call. CDR1 and CDR2 from the germline V gene are SGHAT and FQNNGV. The V end was cut by 4 bases, the J end by 2 bases, with 12 bases between. This CDR3 is built from 14 residues.

This clonotype has just a few counts. The chain links TRBV12-3 or TRBV12-4 to TRBJ2-1; D may be TRBD1 (5 bases). V was trimmed by 3 bases and J by 0 bases, leaving 9 bases between them. This CDR3 contains 15 residues. CDR3 loop: CASSLGQLSYNEQFF. Written as DNA, the CDR3 is TGTGCCAGCAGTTTGGGGCAGCTCTCCTACAATGAGCAGTTCTTC.

This sequence joins TRBV6-1 and TRBJ2-2, with 7 bases identical to TRBD1. The CDR3 covers 13 residues. With 6 bases clipped from V and 7 bases from J, the junction kept 5 bases outside the gene matches. Germline V CDR1 and CDR2: MNHNS, SASEGT. CDR3 region: CASSRRGLGELFF. The CDR3 region has the DNA TGTGCCAGCAGCCGTAGGGGGCTCGGGGAGCTGTTTTTT.

The table lists this clonotype with a few counts. V and J are TRBV29-1 and TRBJ1-2; perhaps TRBD1 as D (6 bases). The CDR3 contains 12 residues. Trimming pared 6 bases from V and 7 bases from J, leaving 15 bases between. CDR1 SQVTM and CDR2 ANQGSEA come from the germline V gene. The CDR3 is CSVATQGTGYTF. As DNA, the CDR3 is TGCAGCGTGGCCACACAGGGTACTGGCTACACCTTC.

This chain uses TRBV6-2 or TRBV6-3 with TRBJ2-3, with D possibly matching TRBD1 (6 bases). Germline V lookup: CDR1 MNHEY, CDR2 SVGEGT. Trimming shortened V by 0 bases and J by 9 bases, and 22 bases separated the two germline ends. CDR3 length: 17 amino acids. CDR3 amino acids: CASSYSYRDTQQGTQYF. The CDR3 DNA is TGTGCCAGCAGTTACTCGTACCGGGACACCCAGCAAGGAACGCAGTATTTT.

J is TRBJ2-2 and V is TRBV5-1, with TRBD1 matching over 8 bases. This CDR3 contains 15 residues. J lost 3 bases, V lost 4 bases, and 5 bases had no gene match. Germline V lookup: CDR1 SGHRS, CDR2 YFSETQ. The CDR3 DNA reads as TGCGCCAGCAGCATCGGGACAGGAGACACCGGGGAGCTGTTTTTT. Translating gives CASSIGTGDTGELFF.

This clonotype was seen a handful of times. The chain recombines TRBV5-1 with TRBJ2-1, with D tentatively TRBD1 or TRBD2 (7 bases each). V lost 0 bases, J lost 7 bases, and 14 bases lay in between. The CDR3 spans 15 residues. Germline-derived CDR1 and CDR2 are SGHRS and YFSETQ. CDR3 in amino acids: CASSLGDREGNEQFF. For the CDR3, the DNA is TGCGCCAGCAGCTTGGGTGACAGGGAGGGGAATGAGCAGTTCTTC. Using reference TRBV5-1 and TRBJ2-1 for the parts outside the CDR3, the full variable domain is KAGVTQTPRYLIKTRGQQVTLSCSPISGHRSVSWYQQTPGQGLQFLFEYFSETQRNKGNFPGRFSGRQFSNSRSEMNVSTLELGDSALYLCASSLGDREGNEQFFGPGTRLTVL.

This clonotype was picked up a small number of times. This sequence joins TRBV5-1 and TRBJ1-1; 7 nucleotides line up with TRBD1. The CDR3 is 17 residues long. From germline, CDR1 is SGHRS and CDR2 YFSETQ. Unmatched junction bases numbered 9, after V lost 0 bases and J lost 1 base. The CDR3 sequence is CASSLEGVRTGNTEAFF. The CDR3 DNA is TGCGCCAGCAGCTTGGAGGGGGTGCGGACAGGGAACACTGAAGCTTTCTTT.

As DNA, the CDR3 is TGTGCCAGCAAGTGGTCTTGGGCAGATACGCAGTATTTT. Its protein product is CASKWSWADTQYF. The chain employs TRBV25-1 and TRBJ2-3, with no clear D. Trimming stripped 7 bases from V and 4 bases from J, with 12 bases between. This CDR3 is 13 amino acids long. Per the germline V gene, CDR1 is MGHDK and CDR2 is SYGVNS.